This paragraph reports one T cell receptor (beta chain). These data are taken from a study of blood T cells in healthy people across ages. Sample-barcoded 5' priming and a J-beta primer mix drove a second PCR of 7 to 11 cycles. Every sample gave at least 3 million paired-end reads containing CDR3. TCRdb re-called the 5' RACE reads through MiXCR, storing one row per CDR3 protein. Altogether fewer than 2,000,000 distinct CDR3 sequences are present, around 42% being singletons, with the ten largest covering 23%. This CDR3 is 19 amino acids long. The germline V gene has CDR1 LGHNT and CDR2 FRNRAP. The V and J ends lost 3 bases and 3 bases respectively, with 24 bases between them.

The V gene is TRBV12-5, the J gene TRBJ1-5, with a possible D match to TRBD1 (5 bases). The clonotype was recovered from a human donor in good health. The specimen was blood. The CDR3, as DNA: TGTGCTAGTGGTTTCTTACAGGACGGGACTGGACTTTCCAATCAGCCCCAGCATTTT. Amino acid sequence: CASGFLQDGTGLSNQPQHF. The whole variable domain, filled in from reference TRBV12-5 and TRBJ1-5, reads DARVTQTPRHKVTEMGQEVTMRCQPILGHNTVFWYRQTMMQGLELLAYFRNRAPLDDSGMPKDRFSAEMPDATLATLKIQPSEPRDSAVYFCASGFLQDGTGLSNQPQHFGDGTRLSIL.